Below, 19 T cell receptor beta chains from the same sample are listed, as sequenced in a study of T cells expressing NK-cell markers. Reanalyzing the 5' RACE reads, TCRdb keeps one entry per CDR3 protein, without DNA. The ten top clones account for around 4.9%, within a sample of a few hundred thousand distinct CDR3 sequences. Sequencing was performed on blood T cells: a sorted CD56 or NKG2C T cell subset, CD4+ or CD8+ T cells, or bulk PBMC T cells (not recorded which). The origin of the receptors is a man aged 18-75 years in good health.

The chain couples TRBV11-2 to TRBJ2-3; lacking DNA, the TRBD1 call made by TCRdb goes unchecked. CDR3 length: 17 amino acids. The V gene's germline CDR1 is SGHAT and CDR2 FQNNGV. The CDR3 loop reads CASNDRGRGGTTDTQYF.

The CDR3 spells CASLVGTTNTEAFF. This chain uses TRBV2 with TRBJ1-1; TCRdb returns TRBD1, unconfirmable since there is no DNA. Germline CDR1 is SNHLY and CDR2 is FYNNEI. The CDR3 length is 14 residues.

The chain recombines TRBV6-1 with TRBJ1-3. Germline CDR1 is MNHNS and CDR2 is SASEGT. This CDR3 comprises 15 residues. This CDR3 is CASRFDGSSGNTIYF.

This chain connects TRBV5-1 to TRBJ1-1; TCRdb names TRBD1, which stays unverified in the absence of DNA. The CDR3 is 13 residues long. Germline V gene sequence: CDR1 SGHRS, CDR2 YFSETQ. CDR3 in amino acids: CASSLAGDGEAFF.

The CDR3 protein is CASSLLPGSNTDSPLHF. The V call is TRBV5-5, the J call TRBJ1-6; as DNA is missing, the TRBD1 call by TCRdb cannot be tested. The germline gives CDR1 SGHKS, CDR2 YYEKEE (reference sequence). This CDR3 region has 17 residues.

The chain employs TRBV20-1 and TRBJ1-1; there is no DNA to check the TCRdb D call of TRBD1. The germline V gene encodes CDR1 DFQATT and CDR2 SNEGSKA (reference sequence). The CDR3 is 14 residues long. CDR3 amino acids: CSALKTGPNTEAFF.

V and J are TRBV9 and TRBJ1-2; TCRdb gives TRBD1 as the D gene, but with no DNA this cannot be confirmed. Per the germline V gene, CDR1 is SGDLS and CDR2 is YYNGEE. The CDR3 length is 14 residues. CDR3 amino acids: CASSVGRGNYGYTF.

CDR3 region: CAWSQTSGGARETQYF. The gene calls are TRBV30 and TRBJ2-5; no DNA is available, so the TRBD2 call from TCRdb remains unchecked. The germline CDR1 and CDR2 sequences are GTSNPN and SVGIG (reference sequence). The CDR3 totals 16 residues.

This chain links TRBV4-2 with TRBJ2-5; TCRdb's D gene call, TRBD1, goes unchecked for lack of DNA. CDR3 length: 16 amino acids. From germline, CDR1 is LGHNA and CDR2 YNFKEQ. CDR3 in amino acids: CASSEDGGGHRETQYF.

This chain connects TRBV3-1 to TRBJ2-7; TCRdb calls TRBD2, which cannot be checked without DNA. Germline-derived CDR1 and CDR2 are LGHDT and YNNKEL (reference sequence). The CDR3 is made up of 14 amino acids. This CDR3 is CASSLGLAAREQYF.

The chain has TRBV7-9 and TRBJ1-6; TCRdb gives TRBD1 as the D gene, but with no DNA this cannot be confirmed. This CDR3 spans 15 amino acids. Germline CDR1 and CDR2: SEHNR and FQNEAQ (reference sequence). CDR3 amino acids: CASGKGKAYNSPLHF.

The chain combines TRBV28 with TRBJ2-5. The CDR3 is 14 amino acids. Germline CDR1 MDHEN, CDR2 SYDVKM. The CDR3: CASSSGFHKETQYF.

V usage is TRBV29-1 and J usage is TRBJ2-7; without DNA, the TCRdb call of TRBD1 cannot be checked. The CDR3 runs 13 residues. Germline V gene data show CDR1 as SQVTM and CDR2 as ANQGSEA. The CDR3 reads CSVAGTGIYEQYF.

This chain joins TRBV29-1 and TRBJ2-1; TCRdb returns TRBD2, unconfirmable since there is no DNA. Germline loops: CDR1 SQVTM, CDR2 ANQGSEA. The length of the CDR3 is 16 residues. The CDR3 loop is CSVEGVAGGPYNEQFF.

This chain uses TRBV30 with TRBJ2-3. The CDR3 totals 13 residues. In germline, CDR1 is GTSNPN, CDR2 SVGIG (reference sequence). CDR3: CAWGPSSTDTQYF.

This chain links TRBV6-4 with TRBJ2-1. The CDR3 totals 14 residues. The germline CDR1 and CDR2 sequences are MRHNA and SNTAGT. CDR3 in amino acids: CASSDYGRINEQFF.

This chain joins TRBV5-5 and TRBJ2-2; TCRdb's D call, TRBD1, is unchecked because there is no DNA. There are 18 residues in the CDR3. Germline CDR1 is SGHKS and CDR2 is YYEKEE (reference sequence). The CDR3 loop is CASSTTPGQGQVAGELFF.

Here the CDR3 reads CASSQAGRGAMYF. The chain couples TRBV4-1 to TRBJ2-7; without DNA, the TCRdb call of TRBD2 cannot be checked. The germline V gene encodes CDR1 MGHRA and CDR2 YSYEKL. This CDR3 comprises 13 residues.

The chain has TRBV12-3 or TRBV12-4 and TRBJ1-2. The CDR3 is made up of 14 amino acids. This CDR3 reads CASSPQNYYYGYTF.